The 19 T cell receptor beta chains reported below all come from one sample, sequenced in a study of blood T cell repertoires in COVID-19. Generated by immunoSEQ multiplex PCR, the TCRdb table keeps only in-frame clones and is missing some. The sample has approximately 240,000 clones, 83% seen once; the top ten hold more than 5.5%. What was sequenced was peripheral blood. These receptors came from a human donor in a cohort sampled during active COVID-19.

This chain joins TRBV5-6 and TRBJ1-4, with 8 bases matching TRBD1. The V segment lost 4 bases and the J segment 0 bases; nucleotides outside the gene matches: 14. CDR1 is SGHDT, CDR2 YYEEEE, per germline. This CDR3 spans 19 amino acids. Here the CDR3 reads CASSLGQGPILATNEKLFF. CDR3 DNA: TGTGCCAGCAGCCTAGGACAGGGCCCCATACTTGCAACTAATGAAAAACTGTTTTTT.

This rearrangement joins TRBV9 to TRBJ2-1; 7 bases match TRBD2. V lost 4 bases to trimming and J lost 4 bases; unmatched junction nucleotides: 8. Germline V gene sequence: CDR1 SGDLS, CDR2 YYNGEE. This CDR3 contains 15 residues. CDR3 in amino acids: CASSSRLAEYNEQFF. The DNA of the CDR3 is TGTGCCAGCAGCTCCAGACTAGCAGAGTACAATGAGCAGTTCTTC.

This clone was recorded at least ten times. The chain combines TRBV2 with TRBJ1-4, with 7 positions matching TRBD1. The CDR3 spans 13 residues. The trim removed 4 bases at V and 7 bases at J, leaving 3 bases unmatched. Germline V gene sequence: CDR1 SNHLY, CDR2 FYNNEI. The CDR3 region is CASSGYRGEKLFF. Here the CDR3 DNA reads TGTGCCAGCAGTGGTTACAGGGGTGAAAAACTGTTTTTT.

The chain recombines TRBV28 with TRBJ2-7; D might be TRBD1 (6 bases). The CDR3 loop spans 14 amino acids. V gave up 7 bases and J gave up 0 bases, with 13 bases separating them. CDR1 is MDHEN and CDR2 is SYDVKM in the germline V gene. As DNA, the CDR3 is TGTGCCAGCATCCATTACAGGGACTCCTACGAGCAGTACTTC. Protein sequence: CASIHYRDSYEQYF. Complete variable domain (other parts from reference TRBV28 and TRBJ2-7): DVKVTQSSRYLVKRTGEKVFLECVQDMDHENMFWYRQDPGLGLRLIYFSYDVKMKEKGDIPEGYSVSREKKERFSLILESASTNQTSMYLCASIHYRDSYEQYFGPGTRLTVT.

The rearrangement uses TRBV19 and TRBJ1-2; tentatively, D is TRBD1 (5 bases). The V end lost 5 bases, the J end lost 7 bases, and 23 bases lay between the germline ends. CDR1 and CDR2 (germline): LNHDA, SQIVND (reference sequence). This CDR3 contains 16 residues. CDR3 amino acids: CASSGGAQGEVRGYTF. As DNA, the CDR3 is TGTGCCAGTAGTGGCGGTGCGCAGGGTGAAGTTCGTGGCTACACCTTC.

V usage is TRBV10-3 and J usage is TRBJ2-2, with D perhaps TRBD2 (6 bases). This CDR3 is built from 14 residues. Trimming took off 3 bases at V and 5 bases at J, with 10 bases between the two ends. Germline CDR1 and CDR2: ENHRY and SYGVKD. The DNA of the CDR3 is TGTGCCATCAGTGATTCAAGCGGGACCGGGGAGCTGTTTTTT. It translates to CAISDSSGTGELFF.

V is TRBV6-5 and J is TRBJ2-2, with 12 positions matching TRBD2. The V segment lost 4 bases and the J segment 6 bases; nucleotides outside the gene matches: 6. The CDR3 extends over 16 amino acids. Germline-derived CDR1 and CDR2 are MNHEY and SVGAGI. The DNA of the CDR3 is TGTGCCAGCAGTTCGACTAGCGGGAGCTCGGCCGGGGAGCTGTTTTTT. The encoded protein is CASSSTSGSSAGELFF.

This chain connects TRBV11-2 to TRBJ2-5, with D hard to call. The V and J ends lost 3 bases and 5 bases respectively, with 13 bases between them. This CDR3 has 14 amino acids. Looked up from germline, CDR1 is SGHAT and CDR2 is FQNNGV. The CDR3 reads CASSFSSLGETQYF. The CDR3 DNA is TGTGCCAGCAGCTTCTCCTCCCTCGGGGAGACCCAGTACTTC.

CDR3 DNA sequence: TGTGCCAGCAGTTCCCTTAGGGGGAAAAACACTGAAGCTTTCTTT. Translated: CASSSLRGKNTEAFF. This chain joins TRBV28 and TRBJ1-1; the D gene is possibly TRBD1 (6 bases). The ends were cut back, 4 bases at V and 2 bases at J, with 14 bases in the middle. Germline CDR1 is MDHEN and CDR2 is SYDVKM. The CDR3 runs to 15 residues.

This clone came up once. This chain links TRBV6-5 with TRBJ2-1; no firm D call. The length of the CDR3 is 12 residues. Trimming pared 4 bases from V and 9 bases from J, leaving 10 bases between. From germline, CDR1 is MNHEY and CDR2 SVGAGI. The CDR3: CASSSPVSEQFF. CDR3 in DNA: TGTGCCAGCAGTTCCCCGGTGAGTGAGCAGTTCTTC.

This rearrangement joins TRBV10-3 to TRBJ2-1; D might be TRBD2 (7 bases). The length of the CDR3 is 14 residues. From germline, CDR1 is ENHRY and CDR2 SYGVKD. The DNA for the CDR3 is TGTGCAAGTACAGGGAGGGGCGGGATCAATGAGCAGTTCTTC. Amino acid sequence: CASTGRGGINEQFF.

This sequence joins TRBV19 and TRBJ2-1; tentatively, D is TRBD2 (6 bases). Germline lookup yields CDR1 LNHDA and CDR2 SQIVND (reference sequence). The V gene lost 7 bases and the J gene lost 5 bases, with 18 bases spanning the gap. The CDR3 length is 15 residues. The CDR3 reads CASTPHGTPHNEQFF. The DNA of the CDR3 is TGTGCCAGTACCCCCCACGGGACTCCACACAATGAGCAGTTCTTC.

Here the CDR3 DNA reads TGTGCCAGTTCCGGGACTAGCGAGGAGACCCAGTACTTC. Translated: CASSGTSEETQYF. The V and J genes are TRBV19 and TRBJ2-5; 10 bases are shared with TRBD2. The CDR3 spans 13 residues. V gave up 8 bases and J gave up 5 bases; unmatched junction bases: 5. Germline V CDR1 and CDR2: LNHDA, SQIVND (reference sequence). Based on the CDR3 plus reference TRBV19 and TRBJ2-5, the full variable domain is DGGITQSPKYLFRKEGQNVTLSCEQNLNHDAMYWYRQDPGQGLRLIYYSQIVNDFQKGDIAEGYSVSREKKESFPLTVTSAQKNPTAFYLCASSGTSEETQYFGPGTRLLVL.

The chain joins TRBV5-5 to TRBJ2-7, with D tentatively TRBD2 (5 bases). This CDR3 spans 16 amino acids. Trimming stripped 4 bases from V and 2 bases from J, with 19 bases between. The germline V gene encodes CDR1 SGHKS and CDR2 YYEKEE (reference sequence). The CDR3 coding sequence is TGTGCCAGCAGCCTCCGGGCCGGAGGATCGGCCTACGAGCAGTACTTC. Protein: CASSLRAGGSAYEQYF.

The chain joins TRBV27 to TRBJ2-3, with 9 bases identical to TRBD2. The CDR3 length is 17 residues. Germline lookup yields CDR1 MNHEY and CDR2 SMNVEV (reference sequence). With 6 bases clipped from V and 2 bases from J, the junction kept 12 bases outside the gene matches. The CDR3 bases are TGTGCCAGCAGCGAAATCAGACTAGCGGAGCTCACAGATACGCAGTATTTT. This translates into CASSEIRLAELTDTQYF.

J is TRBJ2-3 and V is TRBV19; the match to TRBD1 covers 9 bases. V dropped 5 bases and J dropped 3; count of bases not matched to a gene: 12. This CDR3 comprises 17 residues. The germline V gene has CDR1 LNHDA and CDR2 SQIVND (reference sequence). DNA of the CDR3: TGTGCCAGTAGTTCCTCAAAGGGAGGACAGGGGACAGATACGCAGTATTTT. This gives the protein CASSSSKGGQGTDTQYF.

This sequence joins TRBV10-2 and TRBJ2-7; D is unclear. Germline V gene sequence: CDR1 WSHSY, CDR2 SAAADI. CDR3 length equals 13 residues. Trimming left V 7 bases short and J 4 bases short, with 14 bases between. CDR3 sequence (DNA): TGCGCCAGCACCCCCACACGAGGTTACGAGCAGTACTTC. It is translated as CASTPTRGYEQYF.

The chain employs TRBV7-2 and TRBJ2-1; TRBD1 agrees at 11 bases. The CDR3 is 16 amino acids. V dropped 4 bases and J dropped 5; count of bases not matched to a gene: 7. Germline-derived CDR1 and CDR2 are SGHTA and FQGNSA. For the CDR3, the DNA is TGTGCCAGCAGCTCAAGGGACAGGGGGTACGACAATGAGCAGTTCTTC. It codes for CASSSRDRGYDNEQFF.

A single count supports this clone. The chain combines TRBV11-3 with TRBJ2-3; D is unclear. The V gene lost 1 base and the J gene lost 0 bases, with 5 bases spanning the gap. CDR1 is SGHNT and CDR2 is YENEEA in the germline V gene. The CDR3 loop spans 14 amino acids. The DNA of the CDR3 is TGTGCCAGCAGCTTAGGTAGCAGCACAGATACGCAGTATTTT. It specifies CASSLGSSTDTQYF.